Below, 8 T cell receptor beta chains from the same sample are listed, as sequenced in a study of OX40 agonist ivuxolimab in advanced cancers. Generated by immunoSEQ multiplex PCR, the TCRdb table keeps only in-frame clones and is missing some. The repertoire includes about 48,000 clones, around 80% of them detected once, and more than 5.5% sits in the top ten. Sample: CD4+ or CD8+ T cells sorted from blood, taken in a trial of the OX40 agonist ivuxolimab. These receptor sequences come from an adult with an advanced solid tumor such as melanoma, head and neck, liver or kidney cancer.

The V call is TRBV29-1, the J call TRBJ1-1, with D uncertain. The V gene lost 2 bases and the J gene lost 1 base, with 8 bases spanning the gap. The CDR3 runs to 13 residues. CDR1 and CDR2 (germline): SQVTM, ANQGSEA. The CDR3 sequence: CSVEMLGNTEAFF. CDR3 nucleotides: TGCAGCGTTGAAATGCTGGGGAACACTGAAGCTTTCTTT. Full variable domain (outside the CDR3, taken from reference TRBV29-1 and TRBJ1-1): SAVISQKPSRDICQRGTSLTIQCQVDSQVTMMFWYRQQPGQSLTLIATANQGSEATYESGFVIDKFPISRPNLTFSTLTVSNMSPEDSSIYLCSVEMLGNTEAFFGQGTRLTVV.

This chain joins TRBV7-9 and TRBJ1-1; 7 nucleotides agree with TRBD1. The trim removed 2 bases at V and 7 bases at J, leaving 13 bases unmatched. This CDR3 is 16 amino acids long. Per the germline V gene, CDR1 is SEHNR and CDR2 is FQNEAQ (reference sequence). CDR3 amino acids: CASSLSSGQGGIEAFF. The CDR3 nucleotides are TGTGCCAGCAGCTTATCATCGGGGCAGGGGGGAATTGAAGCTTTCTTT.

The V and J genes are TRBV18 and TRBJ1-2; D possibly corresponds to TRBD1 (6 bases). This CDR3 comprises 14 residues. V was clipped by 0 bases and J by 4 bases, with 9 bases between them. CDR1 is KGHSH, CDR2 LQKENI, per germline. The CDR3 sequence is CASSPPGGGYGYTF. CDR3 nucleotide sequence: TGTGCCAGCTCACCACCTGGGGGCGGCTATGGCTACACCTTC.

In its sample, this clone was seen a few times. The V and J genes are TRBV30 and TRBJ1-2; 8 bases are a match to TRBD1. There are 13 residues in the CDR3. Per germline, CDR1 GTSNPN and CDR2 SVGIG (reference sequence). With 4 bases clipped from V and 7 bases from J, the junction kept 8 bases outside the gene matches. CDR3 amino acids: CAWNRDRMGGYTF. CDR3 nucleotides: TGTGCCTGGAACCGGGACAGGATGGGTGGCTACACCTTC. Filled out from reference TRBV30 and TRBJ1-2, the complete variable domain reads SQTIHQWPATLVQPVGSPLSLECTVEGTSNPNLYWYRQAAGRGLQLLFYSVGIGQISSEVPQNLSASRPQDRQFILSSKKLLLSDSGFYLCAWNRDRMGGYTFGSGTRLTVV.

V and J are TRBV29-1 and TRBJ2-1, with TRBD2 identical over 11 bases. Per germline, CDR1 SQVTM and CDR2 ANQGSEA. The CDR3 spans 15 residues. The junction had 6 bases not matched to a gene; V was cut back by 2 bases and J by 6 bases. CDR3 coding DNA: TGCAGCGTTGAACCCGGAACTAGCGGGAGCAATGAGCAGTTCTTC. This encodes CSVEPGTSGSNEQFF.

This clone was observed a single time. The rearrangement links TRBV2 to TRBJ1-5; TRBD1 might be the D (5 bases). The V end lost 7 bases, the J end lost 6 bases, and 16 bases lay between the germline ends. The CDR3 has 14 residues. CDR1 is SNHLY and CDR2 is FYNNEI in the germline V gene. In nucleotides, the CDR3 is TGTGCCAGCACCCAACAGGCTTCCAGTCAGCCCCAGCATTTT. The encoded protein is CASTQQASSQPQHF.

V is TRBV27 and J is TRBJ1-1; 8 nucleotides line up with TRBD1. This CDR3 comprises 15 residues. From germline, CDR1 is MNHEY and CDR2 SMNVEV (reference sequence). With 3 bases clipped from V and 6 bases from J, the junction kept 9 bases outside the gene matches. CDR3 bases: TGTGCCAGCAGTTTTTCGGCAGGGGGCGCGGCTGAAGCTTTCTTT. Translation gives CASSFSAGGAAEAFF.

The rearrangement joins TRBV18 to TRBJ2-1; tentatively, D is TRBD1 or TRBD2 (5 bases each). V lost 2 bases, J lost 6 bases, and 5 bases lay in between. CDR3 length: 12 residues. Germline V gene sequence: CDR1 KGHSH, CDR2 LQKENI. Here the CDR3 DNA reads TGTGCCAGCTCACCAGGGGGCAATGAGCAGTTCTTC. The encoded protein is CASSPGGNEQFF.